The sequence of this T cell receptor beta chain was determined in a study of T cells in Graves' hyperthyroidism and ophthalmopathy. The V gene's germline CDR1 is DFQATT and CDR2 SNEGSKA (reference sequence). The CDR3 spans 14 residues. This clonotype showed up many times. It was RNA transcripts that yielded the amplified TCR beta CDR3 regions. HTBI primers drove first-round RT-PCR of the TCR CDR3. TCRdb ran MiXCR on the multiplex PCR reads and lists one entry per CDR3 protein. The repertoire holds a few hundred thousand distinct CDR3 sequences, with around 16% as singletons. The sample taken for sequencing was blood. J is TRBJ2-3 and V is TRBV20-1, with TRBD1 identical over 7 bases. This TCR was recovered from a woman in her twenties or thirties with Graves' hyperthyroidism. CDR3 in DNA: TGCAGCGACGGGACAGACCTAGCCACAGATACGCAGTATTTT. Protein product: CSDGTDLATDTQYF.